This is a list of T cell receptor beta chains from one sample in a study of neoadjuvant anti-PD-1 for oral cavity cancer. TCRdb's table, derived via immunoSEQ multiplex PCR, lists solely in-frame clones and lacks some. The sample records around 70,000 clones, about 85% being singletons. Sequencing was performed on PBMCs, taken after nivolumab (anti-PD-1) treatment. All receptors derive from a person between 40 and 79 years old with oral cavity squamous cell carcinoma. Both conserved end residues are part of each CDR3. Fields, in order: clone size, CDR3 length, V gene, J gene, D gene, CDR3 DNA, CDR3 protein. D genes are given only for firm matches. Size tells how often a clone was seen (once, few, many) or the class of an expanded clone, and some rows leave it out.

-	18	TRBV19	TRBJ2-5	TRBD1	TGTGCCAGTAGTATAGGATTCGGGACAGGGGAACCCCAAGAGACCCAGTACTTC	CASSIGFGTGEPQETQYF
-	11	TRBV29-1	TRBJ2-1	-	TGCAGCGGTAGACAGGGAGGTGAGCAGTTCTTC	CSGRQGGEQFF
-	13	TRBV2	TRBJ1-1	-	TGTGCCAGCATAGCGCTCCTGAACACTGAAGCTTTCTTT	CASIALLNTEAFF
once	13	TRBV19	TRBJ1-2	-	TGTGCCACCTCGACAGGTCCCAACTATGGCTACACCTTC	CATSTGPNYGYTF
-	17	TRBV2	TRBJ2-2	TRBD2	TGTGCCAGCAATGACCCCAGGAGCGGGAGAATCACCGGGGAGCTGTTTTTT	CASNDPRSGRITGELFF
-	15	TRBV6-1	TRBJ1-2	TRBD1	TGTGCCAGCAATCTCCGGGACAGGGGGACCTATGGCTACACCTTC	CASNLRDRGTYGYTF
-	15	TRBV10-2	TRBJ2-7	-	TGCGCCAGCATGCTCGGACGCACAGTCTCCTACGAGCAGTACTTC	CASMLGRTVSYEQYF
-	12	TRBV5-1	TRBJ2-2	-	TGCGCCAGCAGCTCCTTCACCGGGGAGCTGTTTTTT	CASSSFTGELFF
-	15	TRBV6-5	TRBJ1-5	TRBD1	TGTGCCAGCAGTGCCACCACAGGGGGCCGTCAGCCCCAGCATTTT	CASSATTGGRQPQHF
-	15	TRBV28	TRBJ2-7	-	TGTGCCAGCAGTCCTCTGCGGGGATCAGCCTACGAGCAGTACTTC	CASSPLRGSAYEQYF
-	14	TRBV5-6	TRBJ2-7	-	TGTGCCAGCAGCCCGGGACTCTCGTCACGCGAGCAGTACTTC	CASSPGLSSREQYF
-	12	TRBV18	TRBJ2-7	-	TGTGCCAGCTCACCGGTGGGGTACGAGCAGTACTTC	CASSPVGYEQYF
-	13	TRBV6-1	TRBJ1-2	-	TGTGCCAGCAGTAACAGGGATAACTATGGCTACACCTTC	CASSNRDNYGYTF
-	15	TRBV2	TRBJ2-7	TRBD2	TGTGCCAGCAGTGAAAGCGCGGGAGTAATCCACGAGCAGTACTTC	CASSESAGVIHEQYF
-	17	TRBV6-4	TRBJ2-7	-	TGTGCCAGCAGTGACCTGGACAGGAGGGCCCCCTACTACGAGCAGTACTTC	CASSDLDRRAPYYEQYF
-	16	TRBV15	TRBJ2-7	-	TGTGCCACCAGCAGAGATAGGTCTAGCCCCATCTACGAGCAGTACTTC	CATSRDRSSPIYEQYF
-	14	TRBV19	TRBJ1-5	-	TGTGCCAGTATGCTACAGGGTGCGAATCAGCCCCAGCATTTT	CASMLQGANQPQHF